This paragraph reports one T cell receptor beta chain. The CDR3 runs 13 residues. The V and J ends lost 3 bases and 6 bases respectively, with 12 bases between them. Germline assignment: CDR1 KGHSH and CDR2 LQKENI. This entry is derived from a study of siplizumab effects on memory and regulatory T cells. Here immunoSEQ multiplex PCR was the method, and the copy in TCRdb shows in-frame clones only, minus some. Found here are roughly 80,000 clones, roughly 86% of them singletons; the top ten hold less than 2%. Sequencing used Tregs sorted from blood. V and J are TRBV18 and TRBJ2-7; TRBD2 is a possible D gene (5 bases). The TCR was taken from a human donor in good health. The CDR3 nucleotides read TGTGCCAGCTCACCGTACGGGATCGGCGAGCAGTACTTC. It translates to CASSPYGIGEQYF.